The rows below give T cell receptor beta chains drawn from one sample of a study of blood T cell repertoires in COVID-19. Assay: immunoSEQ multiplex PCR; the TCRdb copy retains only in-frame clones and omits some. The sample carries 150,000 to 200,000 clones, about 86% recorded once. The sequenced material came from PBMCs or T cells enriched from blood (not recorded which). The origin of the receptors is a woman in her forties or fifties in a cohort exposed to, infected with or recovered from COVID-19 (not recorded which). CDR3s include the opening cysteine and the closing phenylalanine or tryptophan. D genes are given only for firm matches. Clone size is shown for a subset of rows, as once, few, many or a class of expanded clone.

>NA|TRBV2|TRBJ1-6|NA
CASRGRAGFDNSPLHF
TGTGCCAGCAGGGGAAGAGCGGGGTTCGATAATTCACCCCTCCACTTT
>NA|TRBV6-5|TRBJ2-1|NA
CASRGAAGKGNEQFF
TGTGCCTCCCGGGGGGCCGCGGGGAAAGGGAATGAGCAGTTCTTC
>NA|TRBV7-6|TRBJ2-7|TRBD2
CASSLVLADTYEQYF
TGTGCCAGCAGCTTAGTACTAGCGGACACCTACGAGCAGTACTTC
>NA|TRBV29-1|TRBJ1-2|NA
CSIGGSYGYTF
TGCAGTATCGGGGGGAGCTATGGCTACACCTTC
>NA|TRBV3-1/TRBV3-2|TRBJ1-4|TRBD1
CASSHGTGGKIEKLFF
TGTGCCAGCAGCCATGGGACAGGGGGCAAGATTGAAAAACTGTTTTTT
>NA|TRBV28|TRBJ2-4|NA
CASSPSLAKNIQYF
TGTGCCAGCTCGCCCAGTTTAGCCAAAAACATTCAGTACTTC
>NA|TRBV7-2|TRBJ2-7|TRBD1
CASSYTGTEPYEQYF
TGTGCCAGCAGCTATACCGGGACAGAGCCCTACGAGCAGTACTTC
>NA|TRBV28|TRBJ1-1|TRBD1
CATLPGGWTEAFF
TGTGCCACCCTCCCAGGGGGCTGGACTGAAGCTTTCTTT
>once|TRBV3-1/TRBV3-2|TRBJ2-1|TRBD2
CASSQDVFGRGDYDNEQFF
TGTGCCAGCAGCCAAGACGTTTTTGGTCGCGGGGACTATGACAATGAGCAGTTCTTC
>NA|TRBV4-1|TRBJ2-5|TRBD2
CASSQKGGRGLETQYF
TGCGCCAGCAGCCAAAAGGGCGGGAGGGGGCTAGAGACCCAGTACTTC
>NA|TRBV7-2|TRBJ1-4|TRBD1
CASSPKQGGGEKLFF
TGTGCCAGCAGCCCCAAACAGGGGGGAGGAGAAAAACTGTTTTTT
>NA|TRBV6-5|TRBJ2-2|NA
CASTREENSGELFF
TGTGCCAGCACGAGGGAGGAGAATTCCGGGGAGCTGTTTTTT
>NA|TRBV28|TRBJ2-1|TRBD2
CASSTPGLAGTQVF
TGTGCCAGCAGTACCCCGGGACTAGCGGGGACCCAGGTCTTC
>NA|TRBV6-5|TRBJ1-2|TRBD1
CASTNTGALDYGYTF
TGTGCCAGCACAAATACAGGGGCCCTCGACTATGGCTACACCTTC
>NA|TRBV11-2|TRBJ2-6|TRBD2
CASSRGGSGANVLTF
TGTGCCAGCAGCCGCGGGGGGTCTGGGGCCAACGTCCTGACTTTC
>NA|TRBV7-6|TRBJ1-2|NA
CASSQNNGGIYGYTF
TGTGCCAGCAGCCAAAACAACGGCGGAATATATGGCTACACCTTC
>NA|TRBV5-5|TRBJ2-5|TRBD2
CASSPGLALIQETQYF
TGTGCCAGCAGCCCCGGACTAGCGTTGATTCAAGAGACCCAGTACTTC
>NA|TRBV7-2|TRBJ1-3|NA
CASSLAGRGSGNTIYF
TGTGCCAGCAGCTTAGCCGGCAGGGGATCTGGAAACACCATATATTTT
>once|TRBV10-2|TRBJ1-2|TRBD1
CASSESTLGQGNYGYTF
TGCGCCAGCAGTGAGTCGACCTTGGGACAGGGGAACTATGGCTACACCTTC
>NA|TRBV27|TRBJ1-4|NA
CASSLVVGDDEKLFF
TGTGCCAGCAGTTTAGTCGTAGGGGATGATGAAAAACTGTTTTTT
>NA|TRBV6-5|TRBJ1-3|NA
CASSPSRSGNTIYF
TGTGCCAGCAGTCCTAGCCGATCGGGAAACACCATATATTTT
>once|TRBV19|TRBJ2-7|NA
CASSMWAQGAYEQYF
TGTGCCAGTAGTATGTGGGCTCAGGGCGCCTACGAGCAGTACTTC
>few|TRBV5-1|TRBJ2-3|TRBD2
CASSEGLAGTDTQYF
TGCGCCAGCAGCGAGGGACTAGCAGGGACAGATACGCAGTATTTT
>NA|TRBV6-4|TRBJ2-2|NA
CASSDSGGTGELFF
TGTGCCAGCAGTGACTCAGGGGGAACTGGGGAGCTGTTTTTT
>NA|TRBV7-3|TRBJ1-1|TRBD1
CATRTDRASEAFF
TGTGCCACCCGGACGGACAGGGCGAGTGAAGCTTTCTTT
>NA|TRBV19|TRBJ1-5|NA
CASSITTEGQPQHF
TGTGCCAGTAGTATCACAACCGAGGGTCAGCCCCAGCATTTT
>NA|TRBV13|TRBJ1-3|NA
CASSRSGNTIYF
TGTGCCAGCAGCCGGAGCGGAAACACCATATATTTT
>NA|TRBV29-1|TRBJ1-1|TRBD1
CSVAGQGWTEAFF
TGCAGCGTGGCCGGACAGGGATGGACTGAAGCTTTCTTT
>NA|TRBV4-3|TRBJ2-2|NA
CASSQDGTFGELFF
TGCGCCAGCAGCCAAGATGGGACTTTCGGGGAGCTGTTTTTT
>NA|TRBV5-1|TRBJ2-3|NA
CASSSQLTDTQYF
TGCGCCAGCAGCTCCCAACTCACAGATACGCAGTATTTT
>NA|TRBV2|TRBJ2-1|NA
CASSEASGSYNEQFF
TGTGCCAGCAGTGAAGCTAGCGGCTCCTACAATGAGCAGTTCTTC
>NA|TRBV6-5|TRBJ1-1|NA
CASSYLPQGTEAFF
TGTGCCAGCAGTTACTTACCCCAGGGAACTGAAGCTTTCTTT
>NA|TRBV28|TRBJ2-4|TRBD2
CASSLPTSARGKNIQYF
TGTGCCAGCAGTTTACCCACTAGCGCCCGAGGGAAAAACATTCAGTACTTC